This entry lists 11 T cell receptor beta chains sequenced from one sample in a study of shared clonotypes between healthy human individuals. Repertoires were generated with immunoSEQ multiplex PCR, while TCRdb's copy carries only in-frame clones and drops some. The sample lists approximately 98,000 clones; over 65% were seen once. The sample comprised memory CD8+ T cells sorted from blood. As for subset: CD45RO+ cells pooled with CCR7-negative TemRA cells. Receptor source: a woman aged 25 to 45 in good health.

The chain links TRBV5-1 to TRBJ2-5; 8 bases match TRBD1. Germline V gene lookup returns CDR1 SGHRS and CDR2 YFSETQ. The CDR3 loop spans 19 amino acids. V trimming: 0 bases; J trimming: 5 bases; junction bases outside the gene matches: 18. CDR3 loop: CASSLALSLGDRRWETQYF. Here the CDR3 DNA reads TGCGCCAGCAGCTTGGCGTTAAGCCTCGGGGACAGGAGGTGGGAGACCCAGTACTTC.

The J gene is TRBJ1-3, the V gene TRBV7-3; D is uncertain. V shed 4 bases and J shed 7 bases, with 11 bases lying between them. Germline-derived CDR1 and CDR2 are SGHTA and FQGTGA. The CDR3 is 13 amino acids. The chain's CDR3 is CASSYSHENTIYF. CDR3 bases: TGTGCCAGCAGCTATTCCCACGAGAACACCATATATTTT.

This clone was seen more than once but under ten times. The V gene is TRBV6-1, the J gene TRBJ2-7; possibly TRBD1 for D (6 bases). Trimming cost V 8 bases and J 0 bases, with 11 bases left between them. There are 13 residues in the CDR3. Germline V lookup: CDR1 MNHNS, CDR2 SASEGT. DNA for the CDR3: TGTGCCAGCGAAGTGGACAGCTCCTACGAGCAGTACTTC. Its protein is CASEVDSSYEQYF.

CDR3 in amino acids: CASSLNPYTYRVGNEQYF. CDR3 nucleotide sequence: TGTGCCAGCAGTTTAAACCCCTACACCTACAGGGTGGGAAACGAGCAGTACTTC. The chain links TRBV27 to TRBJ2-7, with D perhaps matching TRBD1 (6 bases). V was shortened by 2 bases and J by 5 bases, with 25 bases between the two germline ends. The CDR3 covers 18 residues. Germline values: CDR1 MNHEY, CDR2 SMNVEV (reference sequence).

This clone was seen at least ten times. The V gene is TRBV25-1, the J gene TRBJ2-7; 9 positions match TRBD1. The ends lost 8 bases at V and 1 base at J; junction bases unmatched: 0. CDR1 MGHDK and CDR2 SYGVNS come from the germline V gene. The CDR3 consists of 12 residues. CDR3 DNA sequence: TGTGCCAGCGGGACAGGGTCCTACGAGCAGTACTTC. Amino acids: CASGTGSYEQYF.

The chain is built from TRBV7-8 and TRBJ2-1; 13 bases agree with TRBD2. The CDR3 runs to 17 residues. J was trimmed by 4 bases and V by 4 bases; bases with no gene match: 7. CDR1 and CDR2 from the germline V gene are SGHVS and FQNEAQ. The CDR3 DNA sequence: TGTGCCAGCAGCTCACTAGCGGGAGGGCCGTTATACAATGAGCAGTTCTTC. Translated: CASSSLAGGPLYNEQFF.

The chain links TRBV5-1 to TRBJ2-7; 14 bases map to TRBD2. Trimming at V came to 4 bases and at J to 6 bases, leaving 6 bases not matched to a gene. Germline V CDR1 and CDR2: SGHRS, YFSETQ. CDR3 length: 15 residues. For the CDR3, the DNA is TGCGCCAGCAGCGGCGGACTAGCGGGAGGTTCCGAGCAGTACTTC. Translation: CASSGGLAGGSEQYF.

This clone showed up just a few times. CDR3 sequence reads: CASSTIRHRQGAQSYGYTF. CDR3 nucleotide sequence: TGTGCCAGCAGTACGATTCGCCATCGACAGGGGGCGCAAAGCTATGGCTACACCTTC. J is TRBJ1-2 and V is TRBV21-1; the tabulated D call, TRBD1, remains unverified against the DNA. TRBV21-1 is assigned pseudogene status. The CDR3 length is 19 residues.

This chain uses TRBV9 with TRBJ2-1; 9 nucleotides line up with TRBD2. CDR3 length: 16 amino acids. Germline V gives CDR1 SGDLS, CDR2 YYNGEE. Trimming at V came to 0 bases and at J to 7 bases, leaving 8 bases not matched to a gene. This CDR3 is CASSVAPGLAHNEQFF. The CDR3 DNA reads as TGTGCCAGCAGCGTAGCTCCGGGACTAGCCCATAATGAGCAGTTCTTC. The whole variable domain, remainder taken from reference TRBV9 and TRBJ2-1, is DSGVTQTPKHLITATGQRVTLRCSPRSGDLSVYWYQQSLDQGLQFLIQYYNGEERAKGNILERFSAQQFPDLHSELNLSSLELGDSALYFCASSVAPGLAHNEQFFGPGTRLTVL.

This chain connects TRBV7-8 to TRBJ1-2, with D possibly matching TRBD1 (6 bases). The CDR3 loop spans 15 amino acids. V was shortened by 4 bases and J by 5 bases, with 17 bases between the two germline ends. CDR1 and CDR2 (germline): SGHVS, FQNEAQ. CDR3 sequence reads: CASSSTTGEGYGYTF. The CDR3 DNA reads TGTGCCAGCAGCTCTACGACAGGAGAAGGGTATGGCTACACCTTC.

In its sample, this clone was seen many times. The V gene is TRBV7-7, the J gene TRBJ1-1; possible D gene TRBD1, 5 bases. This CDR3 comprises 14 residues. The V end lost 5 bases, the J end lost 1 base, and 11 bases lay between the germline ends. CDR1 SSHAT and CDR2 FNYEAQ come from the germline V gene (reference sequence). Written as DNA, the CDR3 is TGTGCCAGCAGCGCCTCGACAGAGAACACTGAAGCTTTCTTT. This translates into CASSASTENTEAFF.